These 16 T cell receptor beta chains were all obtained from the same sample, sequenced in a study of blood T cells in healthy people across ages. A second PCR of 7 to 11 cycles used a sample-barcoded 5' primer and a J-beta primer mix. TCRdb reprocessed the 5' RACE reads via MiXCR and lists one record per CDR3 protein. The sample lists a few hundred thousand distinct CDR3 sequences; approximately 27% were seen once. Material: blood. These receptor sequences come from a woman in her 70s in good health.

This clonotype was counted a single time. The V and J genes are TRBV19 and TRBJ1-2; D remains ambiguous. Germline loops: CDR1 LNHDA, CDR2 SQIVND (reference sequence). The CDR3 is 14 residues long. With 3 bases removed from V and 4 bases from J, the gap between germline ends came to 12 bases. The CDR3 region is CASSIYQGAYGYTF. The CDR3 bases are TGTGCCAGTAGTATTTATCAAGGCGCCTATGGCTACACCTTC. Supplemented by reference TRBV19 and TRBJ1-2, the full variable domain reads DGGITQSPKYLFRKEGQNVTLSCEQNLNHDAMYWYRQDPGQGLRLIYYSQIVNDFQKGDIAEGYSVSREKKESFPLTVTSAQKNPTAFYLCASSIYQGAYGYTFGSGTRLTVV.

The V call is TRBV29-1, the J call TRBJ2-5; TRBD1 aligns across 9 bases. This CDR3 region has 13 residues. Germline V gene lookup returns CDR1 SQVTM and CDR2 ANQGSEA. Trimming removed 8 bases from V and 5 bases from J; junction bases left unmatched: 9. Written as DNA, the CDR3 is TGCAGCTCGGACAGGGGACTTCGGGAGACCCAGTACTTC. Protein: CSSDRGLRETQYF.

This clonotype showed up just a few times. The J gene is TRBJ2-5, the V gene TRBV29-1, with a tentative D call TRBD1 (5 bases). Trimming cost V 8 bases and J 2 bases, with 12 bases left between them. CDR3 length: 12 amino acids. Germline-derived CDR1 and CDR2 are SQVTM and ANQGSEA. This CDR3 is CSYSRGQETQYF. The CDR3, as DNA: TGCAGCTACTCTAGGGGACAAGAGACCCAGTACTTC.

J is TRBJ2-5 and V is TRBV7-9; D is perhaps TRBD1 or TRBD2 (6 bases each). With 4 bases removed from V and 3 bases from J, the gap between germline ends came to 9 bases. This CDR3 region has 13 residues. CDR1 and CDR2 (germline): SEHNR, FQNEAQ (reference sequence). The CDR3 DNA reads as TGTGCCAGCAGCTGGAGGGACAAAGAGACCCAGTACTTC. As protein: CASSWRDKETQYF.

This clonotype was counted between two and nine times. The chain employs TRBV6-1 and TRBJ2-6; 8 nucleotides align to TRBD1. The CDR3 totals 18 residues. V dropped 6 bases and J dropped 3; count of bases not matched to a gene: 13. In germline, CDR1 is MNHNS, CDR2 SASEGT. CDR3 bases: TGTGCCAGCAGCCAACATGACGGACAGGGAGGTGGGGCCAACGTCCTGACTTTC. Translating it yields CASSQHDGQGGGANVLTF.

V usage is TRBV10-3 and J usage is TRBJ2-1; TRBD2 might be the D (5 bases). Germline V gene sequence: CDR1 ENHRY, CDR2 SYGVKD. V lost 11 bases to trimming and J lost 0 bases, with 17 bases between them. This CDR3 has 15 residues. The DNA of the CDR3 is TGTGCCTCCGCACCGTGGGAGAGCTCCTACAATGAGCAGTTCTTC. The encoded protein is CASAPWESSYNEQFF.

This clonotype was observed at least ten times. The V gene is TRBV29-1, the J gene TRBJ2-5, with D possibly being TRBD1 or TRBD2 (5 bases each). The CDR3 consists of 13 residues. V gave up 7 bases and J gave up 1 base, with 13 bases separating them. Germline CDR1 SQVTM, CDR2 ANQGSEA. The CDR3, as DNA: TGCAGCGGGAAAACCGGGACCCAAGAGACCCAGTACTTC. Its translation: CSGKTGTQETQYF.

The rearrangement links TRBV6-1 to TRBJ2-3, with TRBD1 identical over 10 bases. Germline CDR1 MNHNS, CDR2 SASEGT. Unmatched junction bases numbered 3, after V lost 2 bases and J lost 4 bases. The CDR3 spans 15 residues. In nucleotides, the CDR3 is TGTGCCAGCAGTGAATGGACAGGGGGGGCAGATACGCAGTATTTT. It translates to CASSEWTGGADTQYF.

The chain has TRBV7-2 and TRBJ1-1; no firm D call. This CDR3 has 13 residues. The V end was cut by 3 bases, the J end by 3 bases, with 8 bases between. Germline values: CDR1 SGHTA, CDR2 FQGNSA. As DNA, the CDR3 is TGTGCCAGCAGCTTCAGCCAATACACTGAAGCTTTCTTT. Translated, it gives CASSFSQYTEAFF.

The chain carries TRBV5-1 and TRBJ1-1; TRBD1 agrees at 9 bases. This CDR3 has 16 residues. Germline lookup yields CDR1 SGHRS and CDR2 YFSETQ. With V trimmed by 4 bases and J by 0 bases, 7 bases remained unmatched. CDR3 nucleotides: TGCGCCAGCAGCGTCACAGGGGGCAGGATGAACACTGAAGCTTTCTTT. Its translation: CASSVTGGRMNTEAFF.

This clonotype was seen repeatedly, ten times or more. The CDR3 reads CASSFDRGRSEQYF. The CDR3 region has the DNA TGTGCCAGCAGTTTTGACAGGGGGCGCTCCGAGCAGTACTTC. The chain uses TRBV12-3 or TRBV12-4 and TRBJ2-7, with 10 bases identical to TRBD1. The CDR3 contains 14 residues. V trimming: 3 bases; J trimming: 6 bases; junction bases outside the gene matches: 5.

The genes are TRBV7-2 and TRBJ1-6, with D uncertain. V gave up 5 bases and J gave up 9 bases, with 20 bases separating them. CDR1 is SGHTA, CDR2 FQGNSA, per germline. The CDR3 is 16 amino acids. CDR3 sequence reads: CASSGQKRVSSSPLHF. The CDR3 DNA follows: TGTGCCAGCAGCGGGCAAAAGAGGGTATCGAGTTCACCCCTCCACTTT.

This clonotype was recorded a few times. The chain carries TRBV10-3 and TRBJ2-7, with D possibly being TRBD1 (6 bases). CDR1 is ENHRY and CDR2 is SYGVKD in the germline V gene. V lost 2 bases and J 0 bases, leaving 14 bases between the germline ends. This CDR3 comprises 16 residues. The CDR3: CAISEGTGSFSYEQYF. In DNA form, the CDR3 reads TGTGCCATCAGTGAGGGAACAGGGAGTTTCTCCTACGAGCAGTACTTC.

This clonotype appeared a few times. V and J are TRBV19 and TRBJ1-4; possibly TRBD1 for D (6 bases). The germline gives CDR1 LNHDA, CDR2 SQIVND (reference sequence). V gave up 3 bases and J gave up 8 bases, with 13 bases separating them. The CDR3 totals 14 residues. CDR3 DNA sequence: TGTGCCAGTAGTATCGACGGGACACAAGAAAAACTGTTTTTT. It translates to CASSIDGTQEKLFF.

This clonotype was counted a few times. V gene TRBV20-1 combines with J gene TRBJ2-1; no clear D. The CDR3 has 15 amino acids. Germline V gene lookup returns CDR1 DFQATT and CDR2 SNEGSKA (reference sequence). The V gene lost 6 bases and the J gene lost 6 bases, with 21 bases spanning the gap. CDR3 sequence: CSAHGPQVATNEQFF. The CDR3 nucleotides read TGCAGTGCCCACGGCCCCCAGGTAGCTACCAATGAGCAGTTCTTC.

The V and J genes are TRBV4-3 and TRBJ2-5; D possibly corresponds to TRBD2 (6 bases). The CDR3 contains 15 residues. Germline V CDR1 and CDR2: LGHNA, YSLEER. V was cut by 0 bases and J by 8 bases, with 16 bases left in between. CDR3 in amino acids: CASSQDVGGPFTQYF. DNA of the CDR3: TGCGCCAGCAGCCAAGACGTGGGGGGTCCTTTTACCCAGTACTTC.